Many counts were recorded for the clone carrying this T cell receptor (beta chain). Its antigen is undetermined. The sample belongs to a study of read filtering for tumor transcriptome and immune sequencing. As for the study in general: Whole-transcriptome libraries were prepared after DNase treatment. Whole-study findings and limits: IR-seq and RNA-seq agreed better without single-read clonotypes.

Bone marrow was sampled from every patient at the time of active disease. Molecular barcoded adaptors covering alpha/delta and beta/gamma chains were used on 400 to 450 ng RNA. TCRdb used MiXCR to reprocess the reads, holding one entry per CDR3 protein. The sample records over 80,000 distinct CDR3 sequences, about 12% being singletons. The ends lost 4 bases at V and 1 base at J; junction bases unmatched: 6. The CDR3 has 15 residues. The germline V gene has CDR1 SGHRS and CDR2 YFSETQ. The clonotype was recovered from a donor at least 40 years old with multiple myeloma. Sequences were obtained from a population of CD138-negative cells sorted from bone marrow. This rearrangement joins TRBV5-1 to TRBJ1-1; 8 bases line up with TRBD1. CDR3 in DNA: TGCGCCAGCAGCCCCCAGGGGGCAGGGAACACTGAAGCTTTCTTT. Translation gives CASSPQGAGNTEAFF. Together with reference TRBV5-1 and TRBJ1-1, the CDR3 gives the full variable domain: KAGVTQTPRYLIKTRGQQVTLSCSPISGHRSVSWYQQTPGQGLQFLFEYFSETQRNKGNFPGRFSGRQFSNSRSEMNVSTLELGDSALYLCASSPQGAGNTEAFFGQGTRLTVV.